This note documents a single TCR beta chain sequence. The target antigen is unknown. This record belongs to a study of cytomegalovirus exposure and HLA in healthy donors. Broader study findings: The study flagged about 150 TCR beta chains as cytomegalovirus-associated.

The ends were cut back, 1 base at V and 4 bases at J, with 5 bases in the middle. This CDR3 is 13 amino acids long. Germline CDR1 reads LNHDA; CDR2 reads SQIVND (reference sequence). PCR primers comprised 60 Vbeta and 13 Jbeta primers. Using immunoSEQ multiplex PCR, the repertoire was profiled, and TCRdb retains in-frame clones only, with some absent. The data contain some 57,000 clones, roughly 70% of them seen just once; the ten biggest clones take up approximately 19%. The clonotype was recovered from a woman aged 60-70 years in good health and CMV-seropositive. Specimen: PBMCs. The V and J genes are TRBV19 and TRBJ1-5; D gene unclear. The DNA of the CDR3 is TGTGCCAGTAGTATAGGCCAGAATCAGCCCCAGCATTTT. Protein product: CASSIGQNQPQHF.